The source of this T cell receptor beta chain is a study of control samples from healthy donors and cancer patients. This clone was seen only a few times. Assay used: immunoSEQ multiplex PCR; TCRdb lists only in-frame clones, some missing. The sample has 130,000 or so clones, around 92% seen once; the top ten hold about 7.9%. With 4 bases clipped from V and 5 bases from J, the junction kept 2 bases outside the gene matches. Germline V gives CDR1 LNHNV, CDR2 YYDKDF (reference sequence). The CDR3 has 13 residues. V usage is TRBV15 and J usage is TRBJ2-5, with 9 bases fitting TRBD1. What was sequenced was PBMCs. The clonotype was recovered from a man aged 50 to 60 with head and neck cancer. The CDR3 DNA sequence: TGTGCCACCAGCAAAACAGGGGGCGAGACCCAGTACTTC. Its translation is CATSKTGGETQYF.